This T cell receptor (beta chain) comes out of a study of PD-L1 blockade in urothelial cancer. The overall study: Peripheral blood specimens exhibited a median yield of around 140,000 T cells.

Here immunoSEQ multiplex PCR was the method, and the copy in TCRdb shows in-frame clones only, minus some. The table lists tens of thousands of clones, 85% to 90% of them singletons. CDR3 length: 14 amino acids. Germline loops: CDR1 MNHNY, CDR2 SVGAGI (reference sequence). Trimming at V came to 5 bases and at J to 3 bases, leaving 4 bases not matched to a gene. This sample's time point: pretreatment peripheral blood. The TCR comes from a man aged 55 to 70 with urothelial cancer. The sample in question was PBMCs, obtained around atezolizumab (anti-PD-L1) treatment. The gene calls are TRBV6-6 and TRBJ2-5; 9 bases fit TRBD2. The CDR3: CASSDSGGKETQYF. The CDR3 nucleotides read TGTGCCAGCAGTGACAGCGGGGGGAAAGAGACCCAGTACTTC.